This is a list of T cell receptor beta chains from one sample in a study of shared clonotypes between healthy human individuals. Some clones are missing from TCRdb's copy, which holds only in-frame ones; the method was immunoSEQ multiplex PCR. The table lists a few million clones, around 95% of them singletons, with roughly 0.13% in the top ten. The sequenced sample consisted of naive CD4+ T cells sorted from blood. The receptors stem from a young man in good health. Both conserved end residues are trimmed from each CDR3. The order of the fields is J gene, V gene, CDR3 length, CDR3 protein.

J: TRBJ1-4
V: TRBV6-6
length: 13
CDR3: ASSYSRADNEKLF

J: TRBJ2-7
V: TRBV30
length: 14
CDR3: AWAPFSGGASNEQY

J: TRBJ2-7
V: TRBV18
length: 12
CDR3: ASSPEDRAYEQY

J: TRBJ1-6
V: TRBV6-1
length: 13
CDR3: ASSEAGSYNSPLH

J: TRBJ2-7
V: TRBV9
length: 13
CDR3: ASSVAPLSSYEQY

J: TRBJ1-1
V: TRBV28
length: 10
CDR3: ASSSRRTEAF

J: TRBJ2-1
V: TRBV10-3
length: 13
CDR3: AISASGRDYNEQF

J: TRBJ2-5
V: TRBV10-1
length: 13
CDR3: ASSATTGGQETQY

J: TRBJ2-3
V: TRBV5-1
length: 14
CDR3: ASSPIGRAGADTQY

J: TRBJ2-3
V: TRBV10-3
length: 13
CDR3: AISRDRGVTDTQY

J: TRBJ2-5
V: TRBV5-1
length: 11
CDR3: ASSPKPQETQY

J: TRBJ2-7
V: TRBV6-1
length: 9
CDR3: ASSSVYEQY

J: TRBJ2-3
V: TRBV7-2
length: 11
CDR3: ASSLTGPDTQY

J: TRBJ1-1
V: TRBV30
length: 9
CDR3: AKQENTEAF

J: TRBJ2-3
V: TRBV6-6
length: 11
CDR3: ASSYSSGDTQY